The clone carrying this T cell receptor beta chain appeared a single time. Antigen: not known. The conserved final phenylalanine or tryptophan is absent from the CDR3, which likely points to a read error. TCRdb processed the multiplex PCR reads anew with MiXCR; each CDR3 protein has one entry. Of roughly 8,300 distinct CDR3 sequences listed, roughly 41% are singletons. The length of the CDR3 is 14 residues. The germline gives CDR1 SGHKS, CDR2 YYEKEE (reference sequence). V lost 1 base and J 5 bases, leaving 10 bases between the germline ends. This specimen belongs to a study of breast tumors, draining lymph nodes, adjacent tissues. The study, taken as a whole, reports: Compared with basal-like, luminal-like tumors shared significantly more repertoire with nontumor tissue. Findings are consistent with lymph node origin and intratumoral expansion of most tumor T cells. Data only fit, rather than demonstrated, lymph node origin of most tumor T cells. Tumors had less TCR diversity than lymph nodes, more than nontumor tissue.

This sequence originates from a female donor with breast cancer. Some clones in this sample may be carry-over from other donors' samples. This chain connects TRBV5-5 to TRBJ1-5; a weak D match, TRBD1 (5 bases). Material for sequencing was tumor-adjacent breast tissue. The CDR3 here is CASSLQGGDQPQHS. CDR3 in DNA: TGTGCCAGCAGCTTGCAGGGTGGGGATCAGCCCCAGCATTCT.